This T cell receptor beta chain was identified in a study of B cell selection in AIRE deficiency. Sorting defined conventional CD4 T cells as CD4+CD127+. Control samples were from healthy, unrelated donors. From germline, CDR1 is KGHSH and CDR2 LQKENI. Trimming cost V 3 bases and J 4 bases, with 13 bases left between them. CDR3 size: 14 residues. In regard to this clone: Its antigen is unidentified.

General study findings and limits: Around 31% of healthy-shared Treg TCRbeta sequences appeared in patient Tconv cells. Tconv and Treg cells from AIRE-deficient patients resembled healthy donors in TCRBV usage, CDR3 length and diversity.

Only in-frame clones appear in the TCRdb table, and some are missing; sequencing was by immunoSEQ multiplex PCR. Among some 22,000 clones listed, roughly 96% were seen once. This receptor was taken from a human donor in good health. The sequenced sample was CD4+CD127+ conventional T cells sorted from PBMCs. This sequence joins TRBV18 and TRBJ2-7; no definite D call. The DNA for the CDR3 is TGTGCCAGCTCACCGCTAACAGACAAATACGAGCAGTACTTC. It specifies CASSPLTDKYEQYF. Based on the CDR3 plus reference TRBV18 and TRBJ2-7, the full variable domain is NAGVMQNPRHLVRRRGQEARLRCSPMKGHSHVYWYRQLPEEGLKFMVYLQKENIIDESGMPKERFSAEFPKEGPSILRIQQVVRGDSAAYFCASSPLTDKYEQYFGPGTRLTVT.